The 29 T cell receptor beta chains reported below all come from one sample, sequenced in a study of CD8 T cells in Susac syndrome. Random hexamers primed reverse transcription of roughly 0.5 to 1 ug RNA. TCRdb redid the calling of the immunoSEQ multiplex PCR reads with MiXCR, one entry per CDR3 protein. The repertoire holds some 100,000 distinct CDR3 sequences, with under 95% as singletons. Sequencing was done on a sample of CD8+ T cells from PBMCs. The receptors were sampled from a human donor in good health.

This chain joins TRBV7-3 and TRBJ1-6, with 8 bases identical to TRBD1. The V gene end was trimmed by 5 bases and the J gene end by 5 bases; junction bases not matched to a gene: 5. CDR3 size: 15 residues. Per the germline V gene, CDR1 is SGHTA and CDR2 is FQGTGA. The DNA of the CDR3 is TGTGCCAGCAGCAAGAGGGACAGGCATAATTCACCCCTCCACTTT. This translates into CASSKRDRHNSPLHF.

The chain is built from TRBV19 and TRBJ1-1; possibly TRBD1 for D (5 bases). Germline V gene data show CDR1 as LNHDA and CDR2 as SQIVND (reference sequence). Between the trimmed V and J ends, which lost 5 bases and 1 base, there was a span of 11 bases. The CDR3 extends over 14 amino acids. The CDR3 region is CASSGRGTNTEAFF. The CDR3 region has the DNA TGTGCCAGTAGTGGGAGGGGCACGAACACTGAAGCTTTCTTT.

The chain couples TRBV29-1 to TRBJ2-7, with 7 bases fitting TRBD1. V trimming: 3 bases; J trimming: 1 base; junction bases outside the gene matches: 6. Germline V lookup: CDR1 SQVTM, CDR2 ANQGSEA. CDR3 size: 14 residues. The CDR3 loop reads CSVELGQQSYEQYF. CDR3 coding DNA: TGCAGCGTTGAGCTGGGACAGCAATCCTACGAGCAGTACTTC.

The rearrangement uses TRBV29-1 and TRBJ2-1, with TRBD1 matching 7 bases. Trimming cost V 6 bases and J 6 bases; bases outside gene matches: 11. Germline loops: CDR1 SQVTM, CDR2 ANQGSEA. The CDR3 consists of 14 residues. The CDR3 nucleotides are TGCAGCGTCCTCCGGGACAGTGGGCCCAATGAGCAGTTCTTC. Translating it yields CSVLRDSGPNEQFF.

The V call is TRBV27, the J call TRBJ1-1, with 9 bases identical to TRBD1. CDR3 length equals 14 residues. CDR1 and CDR2 from the germline V gene are MNHEY and SMNVEV (reference sequence). Unmatched junction bases numbered 4, after V lost 5 bases and J lost 3 bases. The CDR3 is CASSHGQGYTEAFF. The CDR3 DNA follows: TGTGCCAGCAGTCACGGACAGGGGTACACTGAAGCTTTCTTT.

The CDR3 region has the DNA TGTGCCATAAACACCGGATCCACAGATACGCAGTATTTT. Amino acid sequence: CAINTGSTDTQYF. The chain employs TRBV10-3 and TRBJ2-3; D call uncertain. The CDR3 is 13 amino acids. CDR1 is ENHRY, CDR2 SYGVKD, per germline. Trimming took 9 bases from V and 2 from J, leaving 12 bases between them.

This chain links TRBV20-1 with TRBJ2-7, with D perhaps matching TRBD2 (6 bases). The CDR3 totals 12 residues. The V end was cut by 0 bases, the J end by 4 bases, with 7 bases between. CDR1 and CDR2 (germline): DFQATT, SNEGSKA (reference sequence). CDR3: CSARDSGYEQYF. CDR3 DNA: TGCAGTGCTAGAGATAGCGGATACGAGCAGTACTTC.

The chain has TRBV5-1 and TRBJ2-1; D gene uncertain. Germline loops: CDR1 SGHRS, CDR2 YFSETQ. The ends were cut back, 0 bases at V and 11 bases at J, with 6 bases in the middle. This CDR3 contains 11 residues. Here the CDR3 reads CASSLDDKQFF. In DNA form, the CDR3 reads TGCGCCAGCAGCTTGGACGACAAGCAGTTCTTC.

The chain employs TRBV4-3 and TRBJ1-1; weak D call: TRBD1 (5 bases). CDR1 is LGHNA, CDR2 YSLEER, per germline. The CDR3 is made up of 14 amino acids. V was clipped by 1 base and J by 8 bases, with 14 bases between them. The CDR3 is CASSQVSLRDEAFF. The CDR3 DNA is TGCGCCAGCAGCCAAGTGTCATTGAGGGACGAAGCTTTCTTT.

The CDR3 is CASTLGQGKNYGYTF. The DNA of the CDR3 is TGTGCCAGCACTTTGGGACAGGGCAAAAACTATGGCTACACCTTC. The chain links TRBV9 to TRBJ1-2; 9 bases match TRBD1. CDR3 length: 15 amino acids. V dropped 6 bases and J dropped 2; count of bases not matched to a gene: 8. Germline V CDR1 and CDR2: SGDLS, YYNGEE.

This sequence joins TRBV5-1 and TRBJ2-7, with D perhaps matching TRBD1 (7 bases). V dropped 0 bases and J dropped 3 bases, with 13 bases sitting between them. CDR1 SGHRS and CDR2 YFSETQ come from the germline V gene. The CDR3 consists of 15 residues. In nucleotides, the CDR3 is TGCGCCAGCAGCTTGGGCCAGGGGGGAATCTACGAGCAGTACTTC. It codes for CASSLGQGGIYEQYF.

CDR3 sequence reads: CASSLLQGRRGTEAFF. CDR3 nucleotides: TGTGCCAGCAGCTTATTACAGGGAAGAAGGGGCACTGAAGCTTTCTTT. This chain joins TRBV7-2 and TRBJ1-1; weak D call: TRBD1 (6 bases). The V end lost 2 bases, the J end lost 4 bases, and 17 bases lay between the germline ends. Germline lookup yields CDR1 SGHTA and CDR2 FQGNSA. The CDR3 has 16 residues.

This clonotype was seen just once. This chain joins TRBV4-1 and TRBJ1-1; D not certain. CDR1 MGHRA and CDR2 YSYEKL come from the germline V gene. The CDR3 covers 11 residues. The V end lost 3 bases, the J end lost 9 bases, and 8 bases lay between the germline ends. This chain's CDR3 is CASSQLSQAFF. Written as DNA, the CDR3 is TGCGCCAGCAGCCAGCTCTCCCAAGCTTTCTTT.

The rearrangement links TRBV20-1 to TRBJ1-2, with D perhaps TRBD1 (5 bases). Germline assignment: CDR1 DFQATT and CDR2 SNEGSKA (reference sequence). CDR3 size: 15 residues. Trimming removed 0 bases at V and 2 bases at J, with 13 bases between. The CDR3, as DNA: TGCAGTGCTAGAGATTGGGGGGTTGCCAACTATGGCTACACCTTC. It is translated as CSARDWGVANYGYTF.

The rearrangement links TRBV4-1 to TRBJ2-1, with TRBD2 matching 10 bases. This CDR3 is built from 17 residues. V lost 4 bases, J lost 1 base, and 7 bases stayed unmatched. From germline, CDR1 is MGHRA and CDR2 YSYEKL. The CDR3 loop is CASSPTEAGGSYNEQFF. CDR3 coding DNA: TGCGCCAGCAGCCCTACCGAAGCGGGAGGGTCCTACAATGAGCAGTTCTTC.

The rearrangement uses TRBV7-3 and TRBJ2-7; 7 nucleotides align to TRBD2. CDR1 is SGHTA, CDR2 FQGTGA, per germline. This CDR3 is built from 13 residues. V gave up 3 bases and J gave up 2 bases; unmatched junction bases: 1. The CDR3 region is CASSFLAAYEQYF. The CDR3 DNA sequence: TGTGCCAGCAGCTTTCTAGCGGCCTACGAGCAGTACTTC.

The rearrangement links TRBV28 to TRBJ1-5; D gene uncertain. The germline V gene encodes CDR1 MDHEN and CDR2 SYDVKM. CDR3 size: 15 residues. The V end lost 6 bases, the J end lost 1 base, and 13 bases lay between the germline ends. The CDR3 DNA follows: TGTGCCAGCAGGTGGGGAGGAGGGAGCAATCAGCCCCAGCATTTT. This codes for CASRWGGGSNQPQHF. Filled out from reference TRBV28 and TRBJ1-5, the complete variable domain reads DVKVTQSSRYLVKRTGEKVFLECVQDMDHENMFWYRQDPGLGLRLIYFSYDVKMKEKGDIPEGYSVSREKKERFSLILESASTNQTSMYLCASRWGGGSNQPQHFGDGTRLSIL.

This clonotype was picked up one time. The chain employs TRBV12-3 or TRBV12-4 and TRBJ2-5; D is ambiguous. The germline V and J ends were trimmed by 3 bases and 9 bases, with 14 bases remaining between them. The CDR3 length is 13 residues. The CDR3 sequence is CASSFRTDGAQYF. CDR3 nucleotides: TGTGCCAGCAGTTTTAGGACCGACGGAGCCCAGTACTTC.

This chain connects TRBV7-9 to TRBJ2-2; TRBD2 agrees at 7 bases. CDR3 length equals 15 residues. J lost 2 bases, V lost 5 bases, and 5 bases had no gene match. Germline V lookup: CDR1 SEHNR, CDR2 FQNEAQ (reference sequence). This chain's CDR3 is CASSPGEGNTGELFF. The CDR3 DNA follows: TGTGCCAGCAGCCCCGGGGAGGGAAACACCGGGGAGCTGTTTTTT.

V is TRBV12-5 and J is TRBJ2-2; 7 bases map to TRBD2. The CDR3 loop spans 18 amino acids. V lost 4 bases, J lost 1 base, and 12 bases stayed unmatched. Germline V lookup: CDR1 LGHNT, CDR2 FRNRAP. The CDR3, as DNA: TGTGCTAGTGGTTGCCCCCTTGGGCGGGGGAAGAACACCGGGGAGCTGTTTTTT. Translated, it gives CASGCPLGRGKNTGELFF. The whole variable domain, filled in from reference TRBV12-5 and TRBJ2-2, reads DARVTQTPRHKVTEMGQEVTMRCQPILGHNTVFWYRQTMMQGLELLAYFRNRAPLDDSGMPKDRFSAEMPDATLATLKIQPSEPRDSAVYFCASGCPLGRGKNTGELFFGEGSRLTVL.

This chain connects TRBV6-2 or TRBV6-3 to TRBJ2-1; 10 bases are a match to TRBD2. Trimming at V came to 6 bases and at J to 4 bases, leaving 12 bases not matched to a gene. The germline CDR1 and CDR2 sequences are MNHEY and SVGEGT. The CDR3 is 17 amino acids. For the CDR3, the DNA is TGTGCCAGCAGCGAACTTCCTAGCGGGGGATTTTACAATGAGCAGTTCTTC. Translation gives CASSELPSGGFYNEQFF.

The rearrangement joins TRBV7-2 to TRBJ2-5, with 7 nucleotides matching TRBD1. J was trimmed by 5 bases and V by 9 bases; bases with no gene match: 12. Germline V gene sequence: CDR1 SGHTA, CDR2 FQGNSA. This CDR3 contains 14 residues. The CDR3 reads CASLVDRVRETQYF. For the CDR3, the DNA is TGTGCCAGTCTAGTCGACAGGGTTAGGGAGACCCAGTACTTC.

This clonotype was observed once. The rearrangement joins TRBV14 to TRBJ2-2, with TRBD1 as a possible D gene (5 bases). Between the trimmed V and J ends, which lost 4 bases and 1 base, there was a span of 10 bases. The CDR3 contains 15 residues. Germline V gene lookup returns CDR1 SGHDN and CDR2 FVKESK. CDR3 sequence: CASSRHTGNTGELFF. The CDR3, as DNA: TGTGCCAGCAGCCGACACACAGGGAACACCGGGGAGCTGTTTTTT.

A remark on this clonotype: The CDR3 end shows no conserved phenylalanine or tryptophan, and so a read error is likely. The chain employs TRBV27 and TRBJ2-5; 12 nucleotides agree with TRBD1. This CDR3 region has 15 residues. CDR1 is MNHEY, CDR2 SMNVEV, per germline (reference sequence). V lost 4 bases, J lost 4 bases, and 4 bases stayed unmatched. The CDR3 DNA reads TGTGCCAGCAGTTCCGGGACAGGGGGCCTAGAGACCCAGTACTCC. The encoded protein is CASSSGTGGLETQYS.

The chain recombines TRBV4-2 with TRBJ2-3, with TRBD1 identical over 10 bases. The germline gives CDR1 LGHNA, CDR2 YNFKEQ. V trimming: 3 bases; J trimming: 9 bases; junction bases outside the gene matches: 9. This CDR3 region has 15 residues. The CDR3 DNA follows: TGTGCCAGCAGCCAGAGAGGACAGGGGGACGAAACGCAGTATTTT. This codes for CASSQRGQGDETQYF.

The J gene is TRBJ1-5, the V gene TRBV6-5; the D is unclear. Germline V CDR1 and CDR2: MNHEY, SVGAGI. V lost 2 bases and J 0 bases, leaving 11 bases between the germline ends. This CDR3 spans 16 amino acids. DNA for the CDR3: TGTGCCAGCAGTTACAGACCTCCTTATAGCAATCAGCCCCAGCATTTT. Protein product: CASSYRPPYSNQPQHF.

The chain recombines TRBV2 with TRBJ1-1; 9 positions agree with TRBD1. CDR1 is SNHLY and CDR2 is FYNNEI in the germline V gene. V shed 7 bases, J shed 1 base, and the junction held 4 bases outside the gene matches. There are 14 residues in the CDR3. In DNA, the CDR3 is TGTGCCAGCATTCCGGGACAGGGGAACACTGAAGCTTTCTTT. Translating gives CASIPGQGNTEAFF.

The chain couples TRBV4-2 to TRBJ1-5; D remains unclear. V lost 0 bases to trimming and J lost 6 bases, with 12 bases between them. CDR1 is LGHNA, CDR2 YNFKEQ, per germline. This CDR3 comprises 15 residues. The CDR3 region is CASSQDAHGVQPQHF. Here the CDR3 DNA reads TGTGCCAGCAGCCAAGACGCCCATGGGGTTCAGCCCCAGCATTTT.

The chain uses TRBV7-2 and TRBJ1-3; TRBD1 matches at 10 bases. The CDR3 has 17 residues. V shed 5 bases, J shed 3 bases, and the junction held 10 bases outside the gene matches. Germline V lookup: CDR1 SGHTA, CDR2 FQGNSA. CDR3 DNA: TGTGCCAGCAGCAACATTAGGACAGGGGGTGGTGGAAACACCATATATTTT. Residues: CASSNIRTGGGGNTIYF.